The 20 T cell receptor beta chains below come from one sample, sequenced in a study of cytomegalovirus exposure and HLA in healthy donors (dated by TCRdb to the late 2010s). Libraries were made using the immunoSEQ multiplex PCR assay. For the multiplex PCR, a mixture combining 60 forward primers for TCR Vbeta segments and 13 reverse primers for TCR Jbeta segments was used. TCRdb carries this immuneACCESS record with in-frame sequences only. Its versions omit some clonotypes, under half of them owing to an unresolved V gene in the studies checked, with the rest unexplained. The sample table records more than 95,000 clones; roughly three quarters of these occur just once. Of the sample, roughly 1.2% is held by the ten largest clones. The specimen sequenced was PBMCs. These receptors originate from a man aged 35-49 years in good health and CMV-seronegative.

This clone was seen only once. This chain links TRBV30 with TRBJ2-5; 8 bases agree with TRBD1. The J call is uncertain, as TRBJ2-7 better fits the DNA end. CDR3 length: 15 amino acids. CDR1 is GTSNPN, CDR2 SVGIG, per germline (reference sequence). The CDR3 DNA follows: TGTGCCTGGAGTGCTGACAGGGGATTCTTCTACGAGCAGTACTTC. This gives the protein CAWSADRGFFYEQYF.

This clone was counted a few times. The chain combines TRBV9 with TRBJ1-2; no clear D. The length of the CDR3 is 12 residues. Trimming left V 4 bases short and J 4 bases short, with 8 bases between. Germline V gene sequence: CDR1 SGDLS, CDR2 YYNGEE. The CDR3 nucleotides are TGTGCCAGCAGCTCCTCAGGCTATGGCTACACCTTC. Translated: CASSSSGYGYTF. Full variable domain (missing parts from reference TRBV9 and TRBJ1-2): DSGVTQTPKHLITATGQRVTLRCSPRSGDLSVYWYQQSLDQGLQFLIQYYNGEERAKGNILERFSAQQFPDLHSELNLSSLELGDSALYFCASSSSGYGYTFGSGTRLTVV.

This sequence joins TRBV7-9 and TRBJ1-2, with D maybe TRBD1 (5 bases). Per germline, CDR1 SEHNR and CDR2 FQNEAQ (reference sequence). The germline V and J ends were trimmed by 0 bases and 2 bases, with 13 bases remaining between them. This CDR3 has 16 amino acids. The CDR3: CASSLAGLRKNYGYTF. The DNA of the CDR3 is TGTGCCAGCAGCTTAGCGGGACTCAGGAAAAACTATGGCTACACCTTC.

The rearrangement joins TRBV6-1 to TRBJ1-2; 7 bases align to TRBD1. Germline V lookup: CDR1 MNHNS, CDR2 SASEGT. V lost 7 bases to trimming and J lost 4 bases; unmatched junction nucleotides: 9. The CDR3 consists of 14 residues. The CDR3 is CASIRGQGAYGYTF. The CDR3 DNA follows: TGTGCCAGCATAAGGGGGCAGGGAGCCTATGGCTACACCTTC.

The rearrangement joins TRBV7-8 to TRBJ2-2; 7 positions match TRBD2. This CDR3 has 18 amino acids. V dropped 5 bases and J dropped 6; count of bases not matched to a gene: 18. Germline V gives CDR1 SGHVS, CDR2 FQNEAQ. In DNA form, the CDR3 reads TGTGCCAGCAGCGAAGGGCTAGCGGTTAATCAGGATGCCGGGGAGCTGTTTTTT. It translates to CASSEGLAVNQDAGELFF. Complete variable domain (other parts from reference TRBV7-8 and TRBJ2-2): GAGVSQSPRYKVAKRGQDVALRCDPISGHVSLFWYQQALGQGPEFLTYFQNEAQLDKSGLPSDRFFAERPEGSVSTLKIQRTQQEDSAVYLCASSEGLAVNQDAGELFFGEGSRLTVL.

V and J are TRBV15 and TRBJ2-5; a weak D match, TRBD2 (5 bases). CDR1 is LNHNV and CDR2 is YYDKDF in the germline V gene (reference sequence). Trimming left V 6 bases short and J 4 bases short, with 6 bases between. This CDR3 has 11 amino acids. CDR3 nucleotide sequence: TGTGCCACCAGGGAGGTAGAGACCCAGTACTTC. Translating gives CATREVETQYF.

The chain uses TRBV5-3 and TRBJ1-5, with 10 bases identical to TRBD1. TRBV5-3 is marked as an open reading frame, function uncertain. With 2 bases clipped from V and 5 bases from J, the junction kept 7 bases outside the gene matches. The CDR3 runs to 16 residues. The CDR3 coding sequence is TGTGCCAGAAGCTTAGGACAGGGGGTAGTGGATCAGCCCCAGCATTTT. Its protein product is CARSLGQGVVDQPQHF.

The rearrangement uses TRBV28 and TRBJ1-2; D may be TRBD1 (5 bases). Germline V gene sequence: CDR1 MDHEN, CDR2 SYDVKM. Trimming shortened V by 5 bases and J by 8 bases, and 15 bases separated the two germline ends. The CDR3 spans 13 residues. The CDR3 DNA follows: TGTGCCAGCAGTCCGCTGAGCAGGGTAGGCTACACCTTC. This encodes CASSPLSRVGYTF.

This clone was seen only once. J is TRBJ2-1 and V is TRBV7-3, with TRBD2 matching 10 bases. CDR1 is SGHTA, CDR2 FQGTGA, per germline. The CDR3 has 15 amino acids. V was clipped by 1 base and J by 8 bases; unmatched bases: 5. The CDR3 sequence is CASSLIAGGLDEQFF. The CDR3, as DNA: TGTGCCAGCAGCTTAATAGCGGGGGGCCTGGATGAGCAGTTCTTC.

The chain joins TRBV4-1 to TRBJ2-7, with 7 bases identical to TRBD2. Germline V gene data show CDR1 as MGHRA and CDR2 as YSYEKL. The J segment lost 6 bases and the V segment lost 1 base, leaving 6 bases of the junction unmatched. CDR3 length: 14 amino acids. Written as DNA, the CDR3 is TGCGCCAGCAGCCAAGCGAGCGGGATTAGCGAGCAGTACTTC. Residues: CASSQASGISEQYF.

The CDR3 reads CASSPSRAEAFF. The DNA for the CDR3 is TGTGCCAGCAGCCCGAGCAGGGCTGAAGCTTTCTTT. The V and J genes are TRBV5-4 and TRBJ1-1; a weak D match, TRBD1 (5 bases). This CDR3 has 12 amino acids. V was pared by 4 bases and J by 6 bases, with 10 bases between. The germline V gene has CDR1 SGHNT and CDR2 YYREEE (reference sequence).

This clone has a single count. J is TRBJ2-5 and V is TRBV5-1, with 12 bases identical to TRBD2. Per the germline V gene, CDR1 is SGHRS and CDR2 is YFSETQ. There are 16 residues in the CDR3. Trimming took 4 bases from V and 2 from J; bases not matched to a gene: 6. The chain's CDR3 is CASSTGTSGQQETQYF. The CDR3, as DNA: TGCGCCAGCAGCACCGGGACTAGCGGGCAACAAGAGACCCAGTACTTC.

The genes are TRBV7-6 and TRBJ1-6; D ambiguous. Trimming stripped 3 bases from V and 5 bases from J, with 5 bases between. This CDR3 has 13 amino acids. CDR1 is SGHVS, CDR2 FNYEAQ, per germline. The DNA of the CDR3 is TGTGCCAGCAGCTTGGCAGATAATTCACCCCTCCACTTT. Translating gives CASSLADNSPLHF.

The chain joins TRBV4-1 to TRBJ2-7; 9 nucleotides agree with TRBD1. The CDR3 runs to 19 residues. Germline V CDR1 and CDR2: MGHRA, YSYEKL. After removal of 0 bases from V and 5 bases from J, the junction contained 17 bases not matched to a gene. The CDR3 sequence is CASSQERRSGTGISHEQYF. The CDR3 DNA sequence: TGCGCCAGCAGCCAAGAGAGGAGGTCAGGGACAGGGATATCCCACGAGCAGTACTTC.

A few counts support this clone. The J gene is TRBJ1-3, the V gene TRBV6-5; no definite D call. This CDR3 has 12 amino acids. Germline V CDR1 and CDR2: MNHEY, SVGAGI. Trimming pared 10 bases from V and 0 bases from J, leaving 7 bases between. The CDR3 loop is CATRDSGNTIYF. The CDR3 DNA follows: TGTGCCACCCGGGACTCTGGAAACACCATATATTTT.

The chain links TRBV19 to TRBJ2-4; 8 bases are a match to TRBD2. Germline loops: CDR1 LNHDA, CDR2 SQIVND (reference sequence). V shed 6 bases, J shed 5 bases, and the junction held 6 bases outside the gene matches. CDR3 length equals 14 residues. The CDR3 region has the DNA TGTGCCAGTAGATCCGGGACTAGTCAAAACATTCAGTACTTC. This gives the protein CASRSGTSQNIQYF.

This rearrangement joins TRBV5-6 to TRBJ1-2; 8 positions match TRBD1. V lost 3 bases to trimming and J lost 8 bases; unmatched junction nucleotides: 6. The CDR3 runs to 13 residues. Per the germline V gene, CDR1 is SGHDT and CDR2 is YYEEEE. CDR3 sequence (DNA): TGTGCCAGCAGCTGGGACAGGCCGGGAGGCTACACCTTC. Amino acid sequence: CASSWDRPGGYTF.

The rearrangement links TRBV7-2 to TRBJ2-6; 8 nucleotides align to TRBD1. The CDR3 spans 16 residues. V shed 8 bases, J shed 2 bases, and the junction held 8 bases outside the gene matches. From germline, CDR1 is SGHTA and CDR2 FQGNSA. DNA for the CDR3: TGTGCCAGCTCGCGGACAGGGAGCCCTGGGGCCAACGTCCTGACTTTC. Translated: CASSRTGSPGANVLTF. The full variable domain, in which reference TRBV7-2 and TRBJ2-6 provide the parts outside the CDR3, is GAGVSQSPSNKVTEKGKDVELRCDPISGHTALYWYRQSLGQGLEFLIYFQGNSAPDKSGLPSDRFSAERTGGSVSTLTIQRTQQEDSAVYLCASSRTGSPGANVLTFGAGSRLTVL.

This chain connects TRBV6-1 to TRBJ2-7; tentatively, D is TRBD1 (5 bases). The CDR3 runs 14 residues. CDR1 and CDR2 from the germline V gene are MNHNS and SASEGT. V lost 5 bases and J lost 0, with 11 bases in between. CDR3 DNA: TGTGCCAGCAGTCGGACATCAAACTCCTACGAGCAGTACTTC. It encodes CASSRTSNSYEQYF.

The chain links TRBV11-2 to TRBJ2-3; D is uncertain. Germline V gives CDR1 SGHAT, CDR2 FQNNGV. Trimming took 5 bases from V and 0 from J, leaving 18 bases between them. This CDR3 contains 17 residues. In DNA form, the CDR3 reads TGTGCCAGCAGCCCAGCCCCGACATGGTCTAGCACAGATACGCAGTATTTT. This sequence encodes CASSPAPTWSSTDTQYF.